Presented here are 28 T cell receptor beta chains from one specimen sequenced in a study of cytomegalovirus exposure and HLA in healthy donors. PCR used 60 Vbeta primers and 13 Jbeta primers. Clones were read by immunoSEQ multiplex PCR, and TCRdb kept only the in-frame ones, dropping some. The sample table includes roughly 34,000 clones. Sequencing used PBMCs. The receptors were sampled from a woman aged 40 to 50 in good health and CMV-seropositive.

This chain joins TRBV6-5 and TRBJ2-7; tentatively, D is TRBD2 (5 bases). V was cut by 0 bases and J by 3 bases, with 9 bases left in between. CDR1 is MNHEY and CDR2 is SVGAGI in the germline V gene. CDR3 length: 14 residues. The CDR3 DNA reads TGTGCCAGCAGTTACTCGAACGGGGTCTACGAGCAGTACTTC. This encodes CASSYSNGVYEQYF.

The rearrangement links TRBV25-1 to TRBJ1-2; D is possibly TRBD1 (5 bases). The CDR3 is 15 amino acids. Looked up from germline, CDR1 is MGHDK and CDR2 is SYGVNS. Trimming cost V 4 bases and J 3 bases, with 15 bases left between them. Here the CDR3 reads CASSVSTWGDYGYTF. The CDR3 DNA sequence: TGTGCCAGCAGTGTTTCCACTTGGGGGGACTATGGCTACACCTTC.

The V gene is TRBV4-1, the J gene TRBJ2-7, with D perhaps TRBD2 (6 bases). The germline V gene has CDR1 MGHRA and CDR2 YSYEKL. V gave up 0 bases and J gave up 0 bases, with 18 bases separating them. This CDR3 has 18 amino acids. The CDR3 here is CASSQEGVGSGASYEQYF. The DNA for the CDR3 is TGCGCCAGCAGCCAAGAAGGGGTCGGTAGCGGAGCCTCCTACGAGCAGTACTTC.

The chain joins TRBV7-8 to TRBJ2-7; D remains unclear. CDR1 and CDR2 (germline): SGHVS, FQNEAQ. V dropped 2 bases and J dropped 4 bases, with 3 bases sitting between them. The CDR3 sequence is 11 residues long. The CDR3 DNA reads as TGTGCCAGCAGCTTACAGTACGAGCAGTACTTC. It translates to CASSLQYEQYF.

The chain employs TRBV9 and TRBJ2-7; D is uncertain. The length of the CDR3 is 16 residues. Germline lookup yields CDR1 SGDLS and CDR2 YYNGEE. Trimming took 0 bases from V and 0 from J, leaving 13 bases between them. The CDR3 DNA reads TGTGCCAGCAGCGTAGACATCAGCCGGAGCTCCTACGAGCAGTACTTC. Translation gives CASSVDISRSSYEQYF.

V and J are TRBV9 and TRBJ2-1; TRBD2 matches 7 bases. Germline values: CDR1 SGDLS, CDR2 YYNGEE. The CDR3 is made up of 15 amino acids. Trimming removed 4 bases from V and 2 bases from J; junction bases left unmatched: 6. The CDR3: CASSLTSSPYNEQFF. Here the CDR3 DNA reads TGTGCCAGCAGCCTGACTAGCAGTCCCTACAATGAGCAGTTCTTC. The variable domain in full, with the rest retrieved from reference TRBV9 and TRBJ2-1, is DSGVTQTPKHLITATGQRVTLRCSPRSGDLSVYWYQQSLDQGLQFLIQYYNGEERAKGNILERFSAQQFPDLHSELNLSSLELGDSALYFCASSLTSSPYNEQFFGPGTRLTVL.

Here the CDR3 reads CASSKALWREGQQFF. DNA for the CDR3: TGTGCCAGCAGCAAAGCGCTTTGGCGGGAGGGCCAGCAGTTCTTC. The chain carries TRBV21-1 and TRBJ2-1; TRBD2 is the table's D call, not checked against the DNA. TRBV21-1 constitutes a pseudogene. The CDR3 runs to 15 residues.

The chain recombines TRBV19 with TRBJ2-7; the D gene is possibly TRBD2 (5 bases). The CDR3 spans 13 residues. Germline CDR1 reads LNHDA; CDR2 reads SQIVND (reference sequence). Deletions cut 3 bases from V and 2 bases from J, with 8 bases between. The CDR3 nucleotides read TGTGCCAGTAGTATTGGACTCGCCTACGAGCAGTACTTC. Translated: CASSIGLAYEQYF.

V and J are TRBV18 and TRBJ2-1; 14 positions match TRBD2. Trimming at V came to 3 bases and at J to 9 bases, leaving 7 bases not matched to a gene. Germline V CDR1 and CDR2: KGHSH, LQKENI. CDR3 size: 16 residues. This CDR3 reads CASSPGLAGGAGEQFF. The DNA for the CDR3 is TGTGCCAGCTCACCCGGACTAGCGGGAGGTGCAGGTGAGCAGTTCTTC.

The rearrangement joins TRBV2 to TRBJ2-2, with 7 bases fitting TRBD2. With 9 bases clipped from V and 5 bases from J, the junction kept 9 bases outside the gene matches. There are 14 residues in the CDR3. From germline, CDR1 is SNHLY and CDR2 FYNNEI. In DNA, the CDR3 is TGTGCCAGAGCGGGGAGGGCTGAGACCGGGGAGCTGTTTTTT. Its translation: CARAGRAETGELFF.

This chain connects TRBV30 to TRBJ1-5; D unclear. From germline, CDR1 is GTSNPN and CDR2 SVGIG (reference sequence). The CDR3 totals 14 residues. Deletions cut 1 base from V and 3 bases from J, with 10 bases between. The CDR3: CAWSGEQTNQPQHF. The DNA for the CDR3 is TGTGCCTGGAGTGGGGAGCAGACCAATCAGCCCCAGCATTTT.

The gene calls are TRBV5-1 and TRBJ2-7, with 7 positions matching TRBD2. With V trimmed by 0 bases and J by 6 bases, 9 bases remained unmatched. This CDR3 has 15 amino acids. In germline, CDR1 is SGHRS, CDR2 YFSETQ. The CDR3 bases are TGCGCCAGCAGCTTGGTAGCGGGTCCTGGGGGCGAGCAGTACTTC. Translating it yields CASSLVAGPGGEQYF.

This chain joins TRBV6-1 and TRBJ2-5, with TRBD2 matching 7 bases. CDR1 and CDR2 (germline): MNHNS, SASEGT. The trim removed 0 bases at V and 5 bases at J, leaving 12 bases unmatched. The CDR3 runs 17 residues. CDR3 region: CASSEALLGREGETQYF. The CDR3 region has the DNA TGTGCCAGCAGTGAAGCGCTTCTTGGGAGGGAGGGGGAGACCCAGTACTTC.

As DNA, the CDR3 is TGTGCCAGTAGTACGGGGACAGCCCGAACTGAAGCTTTCTTT. It specifies CASSTGTARTEAFF. The rearrangement joins TRBV19 to TRBJ1-1; 7 bases line up with TRBD1. Germline V lookup: CDR1 LNHDA, CDR2 SQIVND (reference sequence). The CDR3 consists of 14 residues. After removal of 4 bases from V and 5 bases from J, the junction contained 7 bases not matched to a gene.

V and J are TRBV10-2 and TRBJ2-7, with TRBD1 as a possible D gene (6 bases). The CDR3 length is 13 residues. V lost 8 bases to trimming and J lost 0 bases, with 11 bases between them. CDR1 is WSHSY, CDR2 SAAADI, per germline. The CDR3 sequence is CASSTGNSYEQYF. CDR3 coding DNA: TGCGCCAGCTCGACAGGTAACTCCTACGAGCAGTACTTC.

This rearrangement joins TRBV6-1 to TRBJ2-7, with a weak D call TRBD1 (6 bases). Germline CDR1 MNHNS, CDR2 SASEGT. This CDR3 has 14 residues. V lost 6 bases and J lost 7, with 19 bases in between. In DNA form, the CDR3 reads TGTGCCAGCAGCCCTCGGGACACTGCGCGAGAGCAGTACTTC. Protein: CASSPRDTAREQYF.

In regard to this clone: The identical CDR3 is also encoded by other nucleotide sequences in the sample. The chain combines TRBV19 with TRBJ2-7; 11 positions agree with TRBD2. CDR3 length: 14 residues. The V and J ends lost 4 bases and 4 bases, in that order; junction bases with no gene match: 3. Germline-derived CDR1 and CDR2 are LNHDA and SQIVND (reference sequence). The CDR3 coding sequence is TGTGCCAGTAGTACAGGGACTAGCGGATACGAGCAGTACTTC. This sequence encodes CASSTGTSGYEQYF.

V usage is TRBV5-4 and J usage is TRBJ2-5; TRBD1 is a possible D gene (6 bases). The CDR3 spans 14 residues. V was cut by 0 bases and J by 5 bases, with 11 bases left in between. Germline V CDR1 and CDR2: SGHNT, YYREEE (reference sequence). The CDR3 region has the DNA TGTGCCAGCAGCTTGGAGGGGGTACCGGAGACCCAGTACTTC. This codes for CASSLEGVPETQYF.

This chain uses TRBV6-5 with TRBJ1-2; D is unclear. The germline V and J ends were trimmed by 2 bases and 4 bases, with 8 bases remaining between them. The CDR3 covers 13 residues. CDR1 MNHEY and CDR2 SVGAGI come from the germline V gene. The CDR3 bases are TGTGCCAGCAGTTACGGGCAGGTCTATGGCTACACCTTC. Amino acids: CASSYGQVYGYTF.

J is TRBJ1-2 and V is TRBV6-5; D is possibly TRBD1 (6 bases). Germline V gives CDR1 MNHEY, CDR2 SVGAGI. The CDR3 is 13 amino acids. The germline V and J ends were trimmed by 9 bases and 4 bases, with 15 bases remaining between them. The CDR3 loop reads CASQTGTSYGYTF. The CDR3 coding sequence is TGTGCCAGTCAAACAGGGACTAGCTATGGCTACACCTTC.

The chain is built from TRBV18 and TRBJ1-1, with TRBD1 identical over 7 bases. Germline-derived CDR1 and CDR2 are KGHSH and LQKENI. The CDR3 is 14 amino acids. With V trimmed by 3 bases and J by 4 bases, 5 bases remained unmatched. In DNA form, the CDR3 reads TGTGCCAGCTCACCGACAGGGTTGGTCACTGAAGCTTTCTTT. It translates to CASSPTGLVTEAFF.

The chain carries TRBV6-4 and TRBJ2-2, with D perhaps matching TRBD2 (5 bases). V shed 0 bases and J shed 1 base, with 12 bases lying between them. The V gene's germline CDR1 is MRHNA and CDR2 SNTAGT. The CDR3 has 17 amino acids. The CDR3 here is CASSDSKEGRNTGELFF. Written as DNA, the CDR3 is TGTGCCAGCAGTGACTCGAAAGAGGGTAGGAACACCGGGGAGCTGTTTTTT.

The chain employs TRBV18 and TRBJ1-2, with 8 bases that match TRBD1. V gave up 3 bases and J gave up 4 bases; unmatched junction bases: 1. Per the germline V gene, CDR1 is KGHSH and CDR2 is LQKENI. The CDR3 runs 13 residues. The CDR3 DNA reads TGTGCCAGCTCACCGGACAGGGCCTATGGCTACACCTTC. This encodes CASSPDRAYGYTF.

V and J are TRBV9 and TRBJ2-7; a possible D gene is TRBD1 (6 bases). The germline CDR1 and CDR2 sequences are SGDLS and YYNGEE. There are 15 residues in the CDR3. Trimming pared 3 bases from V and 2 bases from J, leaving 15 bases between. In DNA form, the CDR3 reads TGTGCCAGCAGCGCACAGCGATCAGGGGCCTACGAGCAGTACTTC. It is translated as CASSAQRSGAYEQYF.

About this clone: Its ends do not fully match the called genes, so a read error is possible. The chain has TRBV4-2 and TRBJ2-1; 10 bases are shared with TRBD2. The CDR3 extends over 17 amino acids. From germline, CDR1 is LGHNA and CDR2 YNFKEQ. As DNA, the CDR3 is TGTGCCAGCAGCCAAGTTCCTAGCGGGAGCTCCGACAATGAGCAGTTCTTC. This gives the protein CASSQVPSGSSDNEQFF.

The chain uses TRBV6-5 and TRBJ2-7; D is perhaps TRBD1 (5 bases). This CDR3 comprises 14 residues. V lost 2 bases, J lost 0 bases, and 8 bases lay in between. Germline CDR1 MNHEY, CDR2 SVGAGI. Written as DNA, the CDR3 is TGTGCCAGCAGTTACAGGGGTAGCTCCTACGAGCAGTACTTC. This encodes CASSYRGSSYEQYF.

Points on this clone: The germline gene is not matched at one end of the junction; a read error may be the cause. CDR3 protein: CAGSPGISGANVLTF. The CDR3, as DNA: TGTGCCGGGAGTCCCGGGATCTCTGGGGCCAACGTCCTGACTTTC. The chain couples TRBV30 to TRBJ2-6; tentatively, D is TRBD2 (5 bases). Germline V gene data show CDR1 as GTSNPN and CDR2 as SVGIG (reference sequence). The CDR3 runs 15 residues.

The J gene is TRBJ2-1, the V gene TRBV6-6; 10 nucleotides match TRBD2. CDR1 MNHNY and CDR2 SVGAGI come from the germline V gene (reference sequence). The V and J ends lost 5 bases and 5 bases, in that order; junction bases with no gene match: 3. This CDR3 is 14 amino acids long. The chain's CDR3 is CASSPGLANNEQFF. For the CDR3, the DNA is TGTGCCAGCAGTCCGGGACTAGCGAACAATGAGCAGTTCTTC.